This is a list of T cell receptor beta chains from one sample in a study of blood T cell repertoires in COVID-19. TCRdb's table, derived via immunoSEQ multiplex PCR, lists solely in-frame clones and lacks some. Among approximately 160,000 clones, roughly 87% were seen once, and the ten largest hold about 6.5%. Material for sequencing was PBMCs or T cells enriched from blood (not recorded which). These receptors were taken from a woman aged 50 to 60 who had recovered from COVID-19. Both conserved end residues are part of each CDR3. Fields, in order: D gene, J gene, V gene, clone size, CDR3 DNA, CDR3 protein. A D gene is named only where the DNA matches it firmly. Expanded clones get a size class; other rows say once, few or many, or leave the size out.

D: -
J: TRBJ1-2
V: TRBV5-4
size: -
DNA: TGTGCCAGCAGCCCCTATGGGGGCGCGGGTGGCTACACCTTC
CDR3: CASSPYGGAGGYTF

D: TRBD2
J: TRBJ2-1
V: TRBV15
size: -
DNA: TGTGCCACCAGCAGACTACTAGCGGAAGGGGGCAATGAGCAGTTCTTC
CDR3: CATSRLLAEGGNEQFF

D: TRBD1
J: TRBJ2-7
V: TRBV28
size: -
DNA: TGTGCCAGCAGTTTAATCGGGACAGTCGAGACGGGTGAGCAGTACTTC
CDR3: CASSLIGTVETGEQYF

D: TRBD1
J: TRBJ2-1
V: TRBV11-2
size: -
DNA: TGTGCCAGCAGCTTAGCTCGGACAGGGACCTACAATGAGCAGTTCTTC
CDR3: CASSLARTGTYNEQFF

D: TRBD2
J: TRBJ2-1
V: TRBV19
size: -
DNA: TGTGCCAGTAGTGCCCGACTAGCGGGAGGGATTCATGAGCAGTTCTTC
CDR3: CASSARLAGGIHEQFF

D: TRBD1
J: TRBJ1-4
V: TRBV15
size: once
DNA: TGTGCCACCAGCAAAGGACAGGCTGTAATGAAAGGAAAACTGTTTTTT
CDR3: CATSKGQAVMKGKLFF

D: -
J: TRBJ1-1
V: TRBV7-2
size: once
DNA: TGTGCCAGCAGCTTAGTCCCAGGGAACACTGAAGCTTTCTTT
CDR3: CASSLVPGNTEAFF

D: -
J: TRBJ1-2
V: TRBV5-4
size: -
DNA: TGTGCCAGCAGCTTGGACACCCTGGGCTACACCTTC
CDR3: CASSLDTLGYTF

D: TRBD2
J: TRBJ2-1
V: TRBV7-6
size: -
DNA: TGTGCCAGCAGCATCCTAGCTAGCGGGAGTTCGAATGAGCAGTTCTTC
CDR3: CASSILASGSSNEQFF

D: TRBD2
J: TRBJ2-7
V: TRBV7-9
size: -
DNA: TGTGCCAGCAGCTCCAAGGGACTAGACTCGGGCGAGCAGTACTTC
CDR3: CASSSKGLDSGEQYF

D: -
J: TRBJ2-3
V: TRBV4-1
size: -
DNA: TGCGCCAGCAGCCTCCTGAGCGGTACGCAGTATTTT
CDR3: CASSLLSGTQYF

D: -
J: TRBJ1-1
V: TRBV9
size: -
DNA: TGTGCCAGCAGCCGATTTGGACAGCTCACTGAAGCTTTCTTT
CDR3: CASSRFGQLTEAFF

D: -
J: TRBJ1-3
V: TRBV7-6
size: -
DNA: TGTGCCAGCAGCTTAAGTTTAGCTATAGGGGAATCTGGAAACACCATATATTTT
CDR3: CASSLSLAIGESGNTIYF

D: -
J: TRBJ2-2
V: TRBV24-1
size: few
DNA: TGTGCCACCAGTGATTTGAGGCAGGAGGCCGGGGAGCTGTTTTTT
CDR3: CATSDLRQEAGELFF

D: -
J: TRBJ2-1
V: TRBV7-2
size: -
DNA: TGTGCCAGCAGCCTACCTATCTATGGCTCCTACAATGAGCAGTTCTTC
CDR3: CASSLPIYGSYNEQFF

D: -
J: TRBJ1-3
V: TRBV5-1
size: -
DNA: TGCGCCAGCAGCTTCGGGGAACTCATCTCTGGAAACACCATATATTTT
CDR3: CASSFGELISGNTIYF

D: -
J: TRBJ2-3
V: TRBV10-1
size: -
DNA: TGCGCCAGCAGCGGGACACGGGATAGTGGAGATACGCAGTATTTT
CDR3: CASSGTRDSGDTQYF

D: -
J: TRBJ1-2
V: TRBV29-1
size: -
DNA: TGCAGCGTCCTCGAATATGACAGGCGCTATGGCTACACCTTC
CDR3: CSVLEYDRRYGYTF

D: TRBD2
J: TRBJ2-7
V: TRBV5-1
size: -
DNA: TGCGCCAGCAGCTTGGCGACTAGCGGCTACGAGCAGTACTTC
CDR3: CASSLATSGYEQYF

D: TRBD1
J: TRBJ1-2
V: TRBV5-1
size: -
DNA: TGCGCCAGCAGGGCCGGGACAGCAAACTATGGCTACACCTTC
CDR3: CASRAGTANYGYTF

D: TRBD2
J: TRBJ2-1
V: TRBV7-9
size: -
DNA: TGTGCCAGCAGCCCCCGCGGTAGCGGGAGAGTCGATGAGCAGTTCTTC
CDR3: CASSPRGSGRVDEQFF

D: -
J: TRBJ1-2
V: TRBV19
size: -
DNA: TGTGCCAGTAGAAGTTTTATGACAACATCTAACTATGGCTACACCTTC
CDR3: CASRSFMTTSNYGYTF

D: TRBD1
J: TRBJ1-6
V: TRBV11-2
size: -
DNA: TGTGCCAGCAGGCCACGACAGGGGGCGGGGAATAATTCACCCCTCCACTTT
CDR3: CASRPRQGAGNNSPLHF

D: TRBD1
J: TRBJ2-5
V: TRBV11-2
size: -
DNA: TGTGCCAGCAGCGGGCCGGGACAGGGGGAAGAGACCCAGTACTTC
CDR3: CASSGPGQGEETQYF

D: TRBD1
J: TRBJ2-7
V: TRBV6-2/TRBV6-3
size: -
DNA: TGTGCCAGCAGTTACTTGGGACAGACATCGGAGCAGTACTTC
CDR3: CASSYLGQTSEQYF

D: -
J: TRBJ1-4
V: TRBV7-2
size: -
DNA: TGTGCCAGCAGTCTCACCGGGAGTAGTGAAAAACTGTTTTTT
CDR3: CASSLTGSSEKLFF

D: -
J: TRBJ1-1
V: TRBV19
size: -
DNA: TGTGCCAGTAGCCAGGGGTTCGCTGAAGCTTTCTTT
CDR3: CASSQGFAEAFF

D: TRBD1
J: TRBJ1-6
V: TRBV7-2
size: once
DNA: TGTGCCAGCAGCTACCCGGACAGGGGGCTAGGTTCACCCCTCCACTTT
CDR3: CASSYPDRGLGSPLHF

D: TRBD1
J: TRBJ2-7
V: TRBV27
size: -
DNA: TGTGCCAGCAGCTGGGGACAGGGGTACGAGCAGTACTTC
CDR3: CASSWGQGYEQYF

D: -
J: TRBJ2-1
V: TRBV28
size: once
DNA: TGTGCCAGCAGGCCACAGGGCCGGGATGAGCAGTTCTTC
CDR3: CASRPQGRDEQFF

D: -
J: TRBJ2-2
V: TRBV7-2
size: -
DNA: TGTGCCAGCAGCAACACGGACGGAGGGAGCACCGGGGAGCTGTTTTTT
CDR3: CASSNTDGGSTGELFF

D: -
J: TRBJ2-3
V: TRBV19
size: -
DNA: TGTGCCAGTAGTCTCCGACAGACAGATACGCAGTATTTT
CDR3: CASSLRQTDTQYF

D: TRBD2
J: TRBJ2-1
V: TRBV7-8
size: -
DNA: TGTGCCAGCAGCTTCCCCGAACTAGCGGGAGATTCCAATGAGCAGTTCTTC
CDR3: CASSFPELAGDSNEQFF

D: -
J: TRBJ1-2
V: TRBV27
size: -
DNA: TGTGCCAGCAGTTTATACTCAGGGGCAGCGGTTGGCTACACCTTC
CDR3: CASSLYSGAAVGYTF

D: TRBD2
J: TRBJ2-3
V: TRBV6-2/TRBV6-3
size: -
DNA: TGTGCCAGCAGTTACGGGAGGGCCACAGATACGCAGTATTTT
CDR3: CASSYGRATDTQYF

D: TRBD2
J: TRBJ2-2
V: TRBV6-5
size: -
DNA: TGTGCCAGCAGTACTTTGCGGGAGACCGGGGAGCTGTTTTTT
CDR3: CASSTLRETGELFF

D: -
J: TRBJ1-5
V: TRBV11-2
size: -
DNA: TGTGCCAGCAGCTTAGATGGGACACCAAATCAGCCCCAGCATTTT
CDR3: CASSLDGTPNQPQHF

D: TRBD2
J: TRBJ2-1
V: TRBV2
size: -
DNA: TGTGCCAGCAGTGAAGTTCCCGGGACTAGCAGGCCCTCCTACAATGAGCAGTTCTTC
CDR3: CASSEVPGTSRPSYNEQFF

D: TRBD2
J: TRBJ2-3
V: TRBV4-2
size: -
DNA: TGTGCCAGCAGCCAAGATATGGCGGGAGGGTCAGGAAATACGCAGTATTTT
CDR3: CASSQDMAGGSGNTQYF

D: TRBD2
J: TRBJ2-7
V: TRBV6-5
size: -
DNA: TGTGCCAGCAGTTACTCGGGAGCGGGAATTTACGAGCAGTACTTC
CDR3: CASSYSGAGIYEQYF

D: TRBD2
J: TRBJ2-3
V: TRBV3-1/TRBV3-2
size: -
DNA: TGTGCCAGCAGCCAAGGTAGAACGGGAGGGCCTAGAGATACGCAGTATTTT
CDR3: CASSQGRTGGPRDTQYF

D: -
J: TRBJ2-2
V: TRBV28
size: -
DNA: TGTGCCAGCAGTTCTGCTCGGGTCGCCGGGGAGCTGTTTTTT
CDR3: CASSSARVAGELFF

D: -
J: TRBJ1-2
V: TRBV7-2
size: -
DNA: TGTGCCAGCAGCTTAGGTGGGGGCTCAGGCTATGGCTACACCTTC
CDR3: CASSLGGGSGYGYTF

D: -
J: TRBJ1-2
V: TRBV2
size: -
DNA: TGTGCCAGCAGTGAACAGGGGTGGGGATTAGGGGGCTACACCTTC
CDR3: CASSEQGWGLGGYTF

D: -
J: TRBJ1-2
V: TRBV10-3
size: -
DNA: TGTGCCATCAGCGCCGAGGGAGAGGGCTACACCTTC
CDR3: CAISAEGEGYTF

D: TRBD1
J: TRBJ1-2
V: TRBV9
size: -
DNA: TGTGCCAGCAGCGGAGACAGGGTCTTTAACTATGGCTACACCTTC
CDR3: CASSGDRVFNYGYTF

D: TRBD1
J: TRBJ1-2
V: TRBV27
size: -
DNA: TGTGCCAGCAGTTTCCTCAGGGGGCCCAATAACTATGGCTACACCTTC
CDR3: CASSFLRGPNNYGYTF

D: -
J: TRBJ2-1
V: TRBV19
size: -
DNA: TGTGCCAGTAGTATTAGCAACTTGTACCCTTACAATGAGCAGTTCTTC
CDR3: CASSISNLYPYNEQFF

D: -
J: TRBJ1-1
V: TRBV18
size: -
DNA: TGTGCCAGCTCATATACAGAGCCGAACACTGAAGCTTTCTTT
CDR3: CASSYTEPNTEAFF

D: TRBD2
J: TRBJ2-1
V: TRBV18
size: -
DNA: TGTGCCGGCTCATTCACAGGGACTAGCGGTGGTGAGCAGTTCTTC
CDR3: CAGSFTGTSGGEQFF

D: TRBD2
J: TRBJ2-2
V: TRBV7-9
size: few
DNA: TGTGCCAGCAGCGGGGGACTAGCGGGGGTCTCCGGGGAGCTGTTTTTT
CDR3: CASSGGLAGVSGELFF

D: TRBD1
J: TRBJ2-5
V: TRBV18
size: -
DNA: TGTGCCAGCACTCCGGACAGGGTGGGAGAGACCCAGTACTTC
CDR3: CASTPDRVGETQYF

D: -
J: TRBJ2-2
V: TRBV6-5
size: -
DNA: TGTGCCAGCATCTTCTTTAATGCGAACACCGGGGAGCTGTTTTTT
CDR3: CASIFFNANTGELFF

D: -
J: TRBJ1-2
V: TRBV11-2
size: -
DNA: TGTGCCAGCAGCTTAGAATGGCAGGGCCATAGATACACCTTC
CDR3: CASSLEWQGHRYTF

D: TRBD2
J: TRBJ2-2
V: TRBV19
size: once
DNA: TGTGCCAGTAGTACTAGACTGGCGGGAGTTGGGGGGTCCGGGGAGCTGTTTTTT
CDR3: CASSTRLAGVGGSGELFF